The clone carrying this TCR beta chain was found a few times. This record belongs to a study of T-cell memory formation after mild COVID-19. MiXCR, run by TCRdb on the 5' RACE reads, gives a single entry per CDR3 protein. The data hold fewer than 550,000 distinct CDR3 sequences, with around 20% observed a single time. Material for sequencing was PBMCs or a T cell subset sorted from them (not recorded which). This receptor was obtained from an adult woman who had mild COVID-19 (a few samples of this study predate the infection). Cell type and time point are not known.

The CDR3 sequence: CSYSGYTF. CDR3 in DNA: TGCAGCTATAGTGGCTACACCTTC. The chain is built from TRBV20-1 and TRBJ1-2; D not resolved. Germline-derived CDR1 and CDR2 are DFQATT and SNEGSKA (reference sequence). This CDR3 region has 8 residues.